This passage covers 9 T cell receptor beta chains from one sample sequenced in a study of blood T cell repertoires in COVID-19. The protocol was immunoSEQ multiplex PCR, while the TCRdb copy is restricted to in-frame clones and leaves out a portion. Here the sample spans 70,000 to 90,000 clones, around 78% being singletons. Sequenced input: peripheral blood. The origin of the receptors is a human donor in a cohort sampled during active COVID-19.

This clone occurred a few times. The rearrangement links TRBV5-4 to TRBJ2-1; D remains unclear. The CDR3 contains 12 residues. Germline assignment: CDR1 SGHNT and CDR2 YYREEE (reference sequence). Trimming pared 3 bases from V and 6 bases from J, leaving 7 bases between. The CDR3 reads CASSYGLNEQFF. The CDR3 DNA follows: TGTGCCAGCAGCTACGGTCTCAATGAGCAGTTCTTC.

This clone came up once. The J gene is TRBJ1-2, the V gene TRBV3-1 (or the pseudogene TRBV3-2); 9 positions agree with TRBD1. Looked up from germline, CDR1 is LGHDT and CDR2 is YNNKEL (reference sequence). The CDR3 loop spans 16 amino acids. The junction had 6 bases not matched to a gene; V was cut back by 0 bases and J by 4 bases. CDR3 amino acids: CASSQEDRGAVYGYTF. As DNA, the CDR3 is TGTGCCAGCAGCCAAGAAGACAGGGGGGCTGTCTATGGCTACACCTTC.

This chain joins TRBV3-1 (or the pseudogene TRBV3-2) and TRBJ2-3; TRBD2 is a possible D gene (5 bases). Germline V CDR1 and CDR2: LGHDT, YNNKEL (reference sequence). CDR3 length equals 15 residues. The germline V and J ends were trimmed by 0 bases and 4 bases, with 11 bases remaining between them. CDR3 protein: CASSQEITRADTQYF. CDR3 nucleotides: TGTGCCAGCAGCCAAGAAATCACGAGGGCAGATACGCAGTATTTT.

This clone was observed a few times. The CDR3 reads CASSHHQTGRDEQYF. In DNA, the CDR3 is TGTGCCAGCAGCCATCACCAAACAGGGCGGGACGAGCAGTACTTC. The V and J genes are TRBV14 and TRBJ2-7, with D possibly matching TRBD1 (6 bases). This CDR3 is built from 15 residues. V gave up 3 bases and J gave up 5 bases, with 17 bases separating them. CDR1 is SGHDN, CDR2 FVKESK, per germline. The variable domain in full, with the rest retrieved from reference TRBV14 and TRBJ2-7, is EAGVTQFPSHSVIEKGQTVTLRCDPISGHDNLYWYRRVMGKEIKFLLHFVKESKQDESGMPNNRFLAERTGGTYSTLKVQPAELEDSGVYFCASSHHQTGRDEQYFGPGTRLTVT.

This rearrangement joins TRBV30 to TRBJ1-6, with D unresolved. The CDR3 totals 17 residues. Germline V gene lookup returns CDR1 GTSNPN and CDR2 SVGIG (reference sequence). Trimming removed 0 bases from V and 0 bases from J, with 12 bases in between. The CDR3 sequence: CAWSVVVRSSYNSPLHF. Written as DNA, the CDR3 is TGTGCCTGGAGTGTTGTGGTGAGGAGCTCCTATAATTCACCCCTCCACTTT.

The CDR3 loop reads CASSSGQVDEKLFF. The CDR3 nucleotides are TGTGCCAGCAGCTCGGGACAGGTCGATGAAAAACTGTTTTTT. J is TRBJ1-4 and V is TRBV7-9; 8 bases line up with TRBD1. The junction had 4 bases not matched to a gene; V was cut back by 4 bases and J by 6 bases. CDR1 SEHNR and CDR2 FQNEAQ come from the germline V gene (reference sequence). The length of the CDR3 is 14 residues. The entire variable domain, with the rest obtained from reference TRBV7-9 and TRBJ1-4, is as follows: DTGVSQNPRHKITKRGQNVTFRCDPISEHNRLYWYRQTLGQGPEFLTYFQNEAQLEKSRLLSDRFSAERPKGSFSTLEIQRTEQGDSAMYLCASSSGQVDEKLFFGSGTQLSVL.

The J gene is TRBJ1-5, the V gene TRBV28; D remains unclear. Germline V gene sequence: CDR1 MDHEN, CDR2 SYDVKM. The length of the CDR3 is 13 residues. V lost 3 bases, J lost 1 base, and 4 bases lay in between. The CDR3 nucleotides are TGTGCCAGCAGTTTTGGCAGCAATCAGCCCCAGCATTTT. Its protein is CASSFGSNQPQHF.

This rearrangement joins TRBV19 to TRBJ1-2, with 7 bases matching TRBD1. V gave up 9 bases and J gave up 7 bases; unmatched junction bases: 8. Germline V lookup: CDR1 LNHDA, CDR2 SQIVND (reference sequence). This CDR3 spans 12 amino acids. CDR3: CASSDRVLGYTF. CDR3 in DNA: TGTGCCAGCAGCGACAGGGTACTTGGCTACACCTTC.

The chain couples TRBV29-1 to TRBJ1-4; no reliable D call. The ends were cut back, 4 bases at V and 2 bases at J, with 5 bases in the middle. Germline V CDR1 and CDR2: SQVTM, ANQGSEA. The length of the CDR3 is 12 residues. CDR3 protein: CSVGQTNEKLFF. The CDR3, as DNA: TGCAGCGTTGGTCAGACTAATGAAAAACTGTTTTTT.